This TCR beta chain was recorded in a study of CD8 T cells in Susac syndrome. Notes on the study in general: The relatively small number of individuals in the TCR sequencing and HLA analysis was acknowledged by the study.

With random hexamers, reverse transcription was performed on about 0.5 to 1 ug of RNA. TCR beta CDR3 was amplified by immunoSEQ covering 54 Vbeta and 13 Jbeta. TCRdb redid the calling of the immunoSEQ multiplex PCR reads with MiXCR, one entry per CDR3 protein. The sample yields 100,000 to 150,000 distinct CDR3 sequences, more than 90% seen once. TCR beta was sequenced from blood CD8+ and CD4+ T cells. TEMRA cells were enriched by FACS, while CD8+ and CD4+ T cells were obtained through a negative isolation that was performed magnetically. This clonotype was picked up one time. Its antigen is currently unknown. The germline V gene encodes CDR1 SEHNR and CDR2 FQNEAQ (reference sequence). The CDR3 extends over 14 amino acids. With V trimmed by 6 bases and J by 10 bases, 4 bases remained unmatched.

Specimen: CD4+ T cells from PBMCs. The rearrangement uses TRBV7-9 and TRBJ2-1, with TRBD2 matching 15 bases. The TCR sequence derives from a human donor in good health. The CDR3 protein is CASSRTSGRAEQFF. The CDR3 DNA sequence: TGTGCCAGCAGTAGGACTAGCGGGAGGGCCGAGCAGTTCTTC.